These T cell receptor beta chains were read from a single sample in a study of blood T cell repertoires in COVID-19. Libraries were prepared by immunoSEQ multiplex PCR; TCRdb keeps only in-frame clonotypes and omits some of them. The sample has 75,000 or so clones; more than 75% are singletons. The sample comprised peripheral blood. These receptors were obtained from a man aged 60 to 75 with acute or convalescent COVID-19. CDR3s leave out the opening cysteine and the closing phenylalanine or tryptophan.

V gene	J gene	CDR3 protein
TRBV20-1	TRBJ2-7	SARDLDEQY
TRBV5-4	TRBJ2-7	ASNMGGTGPYEQY
TRBV4-3	TRBJ1-4	ASSQSGGKLF
TRBV7-8	TRBJ1-5	ASSSWGGRSNQPQH
TRBV2	TRBJ1-3	ASTGGTGNTIY
TRBV19	TRBJ2-2	ASSERPQQTTGELF
TRBV15	TRBJ2-2	ATSRARETVITGELF
TRBV15	TRBJ1-2	ATSTGGYGYT
TRBV28	TRBJ1-1	ASSSTGLLNTEAF
TRBV6-5	TRBJ1-2	ASSSSSDRGLGYT
TRBV7-2	TRBJ2-1	ASGTDGTRGNEQF
TRBV7-2	TRBJ2-7	ASSSGGAGGYEQY
TRBV19	TRBJ1-3	ASSFAPPGQGGNTIY
TRBV11-2	TRBJ2-7	ASSRQGGGEQY
TRBV18	TRBJ1-1	ASSSDRGMNTEAF
TRBV18	TRBJ1-2	ASSPRTGTDLTTDYT
TRBV10-3	TRBJ1-6	AITGGQGNSPLH
TRBV7-2	TRBJ1-3	ASSHAGSGNTIY
TRBV6-6	TRBJ2-2	ASRDRPNTGELF
TRBV6-5	TRBJ2-3	ASSYSIANTQY
TRBV21-1	TRBJ2-6	ASSKGGLVSSGANVLT
TRBV7-2	TRBJ2-3	ASSSVADTQY
TRBV4-2	TRBJ2-7	ASSQEWAGGHEQY
TRBV11-2	TRBJ2-2	ASSSQQGVTGELF
TRBV6-5	TRBJ2-7	ASSADRGRGYEQY
TRBV19	TRBJ1-2	ASLRTGSYDYGYT
TRBV11-3	TRBJ2-7	ASSTGLAGGEQY
TRBV6-5	TRBJ2-1	ASSYGLAGGDEQF
TRBV27	TRBJ2-7	ASSVPGQGVYEQY
TRBV13	TRBJ2-1	ASSSGVAGYNEQF
TRBV30	TRBJ2-5	AWSRLAGGETQY
TRBV15	TRBJ1-3	ATSSGQLRGNTIY
TRBV7-2	TRBJ2-5	ASSLNAGLAGGGTQY
TRBV18	TRBJ2-5	ASSPPRGTAGQETQY
TRBV28	TRBJ1-1	ASSPIRSGGMNTEAF
TRBV2	TRBJ2-2	ASSENSLTGELF
TRBV28	TRBJ2-1	ASSPLTGIRNEQF
TRBV7-2	TRBJ1-3	ASSLDQGSGNTIY
TRBV24-1	TRBJ2-1	ATSERPGLAGAGEQF
TRBV27	TRBJ2-5	ASSPPSRETQY
TRBV27	TRBJ2-1	ASSLWSAPYNEQF
TRBV11-2	TRBJ1-1	ASSGQPNTEAF
TRBV9	TRBJ2-7	ASSVGTELVGEQY
TRBV28	TRBJ1-5	ASALENQPQH
TRBV9	TRBJ2-3	ASSPSSGVADTQY
TRBV18	TRBJ2-1	ASSPSMALESKEQF
TRBV7-2	TRBJ2-1	ASSILGAQQSEQF
TRBV6-5	TRBJ1-1	ASSYGGNTEAF